This T cell receptor beta chain emerged from a study of blood T cell repertoires in COVID-19. Study in general: The United States, Italy and Spain provided the acute and convalescent COVID-19 samples.

The germline CDR1 and CDR2 sequences are SGHDN and FVKESK. The CDR3 totals 14 residues. V gave up 3 bases and J gave up 0 bases, with 6 bases separating them. Per the original methods: Estimation of nucleated cell counts was performed using reference gene primer amplification. Some clones are missing from TCRdb's copy, which holds only in-frame ones; the method was immunoSEQ multiplex PCR. V and J calls and clone size come straight from that table; D and trimming were deduced from the DNA. The profile shows about 69,000 clones, approximately 86% of them singletons. This sequence originates from a middle-aged man with COVID-19, enrolled during active disease. The sequenced material came from peripheral blood. The chain is built from TRBV14 and TRBJ1-5; no clear D gene. The CDR3 here is CASSHENSNQPQHF. DNA for the CDR3: TGTGCCAGCAGCCATGAGAATAGCAATCAGCCCCAGCATTTT.